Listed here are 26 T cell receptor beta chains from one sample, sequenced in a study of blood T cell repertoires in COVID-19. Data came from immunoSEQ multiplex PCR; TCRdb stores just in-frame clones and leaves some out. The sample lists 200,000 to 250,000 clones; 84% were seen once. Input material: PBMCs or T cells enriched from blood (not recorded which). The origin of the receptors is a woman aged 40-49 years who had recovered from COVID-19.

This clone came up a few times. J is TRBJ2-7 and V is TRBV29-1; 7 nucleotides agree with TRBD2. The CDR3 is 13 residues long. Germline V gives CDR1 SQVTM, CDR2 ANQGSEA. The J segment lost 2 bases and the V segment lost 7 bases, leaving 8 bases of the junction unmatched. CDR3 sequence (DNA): TGCAGCGCCGGGGGGAGAAACGCCTACGAGCAGTACTTC. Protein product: CSAGGRNAYEQYF.

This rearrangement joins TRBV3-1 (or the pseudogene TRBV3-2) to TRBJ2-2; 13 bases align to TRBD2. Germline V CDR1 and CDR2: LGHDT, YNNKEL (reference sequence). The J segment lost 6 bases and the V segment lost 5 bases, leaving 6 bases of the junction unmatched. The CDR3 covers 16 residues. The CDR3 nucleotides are TGTGCCAGCAGCTTAGGACTAGCGGGAGTGGCCGGGGAGCTGTTTTTT. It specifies CASSLGLAGVAGELFF.

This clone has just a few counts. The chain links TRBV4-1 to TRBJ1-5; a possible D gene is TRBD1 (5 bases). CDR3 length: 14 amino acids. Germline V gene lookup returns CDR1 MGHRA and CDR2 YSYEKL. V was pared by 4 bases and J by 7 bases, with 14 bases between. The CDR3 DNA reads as TGCGCCAGCAGCCCCCCGACAGTCGGGCAGCCCCAGCATTTT. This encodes CASSPPTVGQPQHF.

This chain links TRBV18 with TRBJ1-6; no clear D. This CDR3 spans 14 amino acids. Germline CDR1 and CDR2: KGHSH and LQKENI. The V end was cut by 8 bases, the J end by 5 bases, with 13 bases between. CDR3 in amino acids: CASAGGGDNSPLHF. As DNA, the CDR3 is TGTGCCAGCGCCGGAGGCGGAGATAATTCACCCCTCCACTTT.

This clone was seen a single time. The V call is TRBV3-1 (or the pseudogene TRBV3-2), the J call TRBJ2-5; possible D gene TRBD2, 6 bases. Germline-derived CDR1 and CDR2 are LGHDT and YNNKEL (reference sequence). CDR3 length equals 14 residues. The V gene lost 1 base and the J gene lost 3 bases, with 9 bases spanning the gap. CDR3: CASSQAGGKETQYF. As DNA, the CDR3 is TGTGCCAGCAGCCAAGCTGGAGGGAAAGAGACCCAGTACTTC.

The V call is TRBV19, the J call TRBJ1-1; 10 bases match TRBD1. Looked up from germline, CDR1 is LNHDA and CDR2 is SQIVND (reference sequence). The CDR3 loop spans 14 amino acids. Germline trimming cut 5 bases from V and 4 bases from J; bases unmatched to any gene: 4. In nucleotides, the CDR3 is TGTGCCAGTAGTGGGGACAGGGGCGGCACTGAAGCTTTCTTT. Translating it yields CASSGDRGGTEAFF.

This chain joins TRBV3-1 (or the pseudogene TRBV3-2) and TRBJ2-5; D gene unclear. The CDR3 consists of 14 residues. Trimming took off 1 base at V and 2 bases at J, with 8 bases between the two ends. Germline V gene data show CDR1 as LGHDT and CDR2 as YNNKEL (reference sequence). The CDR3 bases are TGTGCCAGCAGCCAAGCGTCCAGGCAAGAGACCCAGTACTTC. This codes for CASSQASRQETQYF.

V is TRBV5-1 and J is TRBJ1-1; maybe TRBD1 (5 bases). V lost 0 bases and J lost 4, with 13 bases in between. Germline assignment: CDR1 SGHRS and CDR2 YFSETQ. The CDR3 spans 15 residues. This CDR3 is CASSLEGARATEAFF. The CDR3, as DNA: TGCGCCAGCAGCTTGGAAGGGGCTCGGGCCACTGAAGCTTTCTTT.

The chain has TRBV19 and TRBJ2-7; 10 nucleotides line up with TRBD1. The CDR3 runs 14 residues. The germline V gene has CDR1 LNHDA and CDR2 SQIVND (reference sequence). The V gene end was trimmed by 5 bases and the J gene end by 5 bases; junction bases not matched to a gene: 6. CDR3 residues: CASSAKDRGDEQYV. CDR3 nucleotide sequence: TGTGCCAGTAGTGCAAAGGACAGGGGGGACGAGCAGTACGTC.

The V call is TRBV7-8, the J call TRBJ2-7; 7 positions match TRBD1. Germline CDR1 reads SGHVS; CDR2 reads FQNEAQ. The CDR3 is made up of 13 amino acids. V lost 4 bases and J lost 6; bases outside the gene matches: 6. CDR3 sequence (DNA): TGTGCCAGCAGCTCCGACAGGGAAGGCGAGCAGTACGTC. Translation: CASSSDREGEQYV.

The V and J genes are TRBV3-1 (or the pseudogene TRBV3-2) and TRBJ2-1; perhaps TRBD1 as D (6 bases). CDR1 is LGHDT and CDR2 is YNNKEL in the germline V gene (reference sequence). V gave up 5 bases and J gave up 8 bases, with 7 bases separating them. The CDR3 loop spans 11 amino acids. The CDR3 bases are TGTGCCAGCAGCTACAGGGATGAGCAGTTCTTC. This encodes CASSYRDEQFF.

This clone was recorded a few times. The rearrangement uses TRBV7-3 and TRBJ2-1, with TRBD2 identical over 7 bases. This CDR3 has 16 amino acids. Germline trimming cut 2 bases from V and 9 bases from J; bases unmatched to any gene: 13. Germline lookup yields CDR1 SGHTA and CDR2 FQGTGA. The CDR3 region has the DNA TGTGCCAGCAGCTTAGGGCCCGGGAGCGGGAACACTGAGCAGTTCTTC. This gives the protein CASSLGPGSGNTEQFF.

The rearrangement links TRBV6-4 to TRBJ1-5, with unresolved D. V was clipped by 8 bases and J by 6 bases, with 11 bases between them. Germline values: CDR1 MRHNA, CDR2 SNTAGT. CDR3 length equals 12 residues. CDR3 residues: CASGLTSQPQHF. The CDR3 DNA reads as TGTGCCAGCGGGCTAACCAGTCAGCCCCAGCATTTT.

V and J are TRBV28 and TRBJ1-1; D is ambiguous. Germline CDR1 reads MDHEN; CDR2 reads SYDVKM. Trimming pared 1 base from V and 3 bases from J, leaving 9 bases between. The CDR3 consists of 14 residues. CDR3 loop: CASSLSVRDTEAFF. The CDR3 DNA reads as TGTGCCAGCAGTTTATCCGTGCGGGACACTGAAGCTTTCTTT.

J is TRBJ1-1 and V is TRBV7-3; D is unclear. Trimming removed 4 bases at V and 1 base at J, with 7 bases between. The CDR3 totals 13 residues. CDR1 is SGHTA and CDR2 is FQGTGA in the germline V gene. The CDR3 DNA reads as TGTGCCAGCAGCTCTCAGGAGAACACTGAAGCTTTCTTT. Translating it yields CASSSQENTEAFF.

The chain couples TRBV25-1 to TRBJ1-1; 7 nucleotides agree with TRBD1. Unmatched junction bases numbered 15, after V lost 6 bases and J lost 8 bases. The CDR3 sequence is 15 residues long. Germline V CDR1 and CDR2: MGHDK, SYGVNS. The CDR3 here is CASRAQQGRESEAFF. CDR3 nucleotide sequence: TGTGCCAGCAGGGCCCAACAGGGGAGAGAGTCGGAAGCTTTCTTT.

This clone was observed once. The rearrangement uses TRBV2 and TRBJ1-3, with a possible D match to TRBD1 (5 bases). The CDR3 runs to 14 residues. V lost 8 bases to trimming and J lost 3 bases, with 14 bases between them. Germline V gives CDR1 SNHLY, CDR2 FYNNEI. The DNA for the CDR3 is TGTGCCAGCGGCCGGGGGGAATTTGGAAACACCATATATTTT. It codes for CASGRGEFGNTIYF.

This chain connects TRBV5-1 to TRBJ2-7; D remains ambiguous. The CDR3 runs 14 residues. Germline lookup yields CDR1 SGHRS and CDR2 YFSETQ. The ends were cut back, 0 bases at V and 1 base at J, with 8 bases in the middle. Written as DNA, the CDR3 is TGCGCCAGCAGCTTGGCGGTTCTTTCCTACGAGCAGTACTTC. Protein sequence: CASSLAVLSYEQYF.

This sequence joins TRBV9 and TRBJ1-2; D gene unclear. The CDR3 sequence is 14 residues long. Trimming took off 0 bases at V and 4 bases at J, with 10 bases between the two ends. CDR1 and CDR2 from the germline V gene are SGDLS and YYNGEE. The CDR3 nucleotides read TGTGCCAGCAGCGTAGGTGAGGGTACCTATGGCTACACCTTC. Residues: CASSVGEGTYGYTF. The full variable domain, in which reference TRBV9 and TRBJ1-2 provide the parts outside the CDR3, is DSGVTQTPKHLITATGQRVTLRCSPRSGDLSVYWYQQSLDQGLQFLIQYYNGEERAKGNILERFSAQQFPDLHSELNLSSLELGDSALYFCASSVGEGTYGYTFGSGTRLTVV.

This CDR3 reads CASSHSDWGYTF. In DNA form, the CDR3 reads TGTGCCAGCAGCCATTCAGACTGGGGCTACACCTTC. The chain joins TRBV3-1 (or the pseudogene TRBV3-2) to TRBJ1-2; D gene uncertain. With 3 bases removed from V and 8 bases from J, the gap between germline ends came to 10 bases. CDR3 length: 12 residues. Per the germline V gene, CDR1 is LGHDT and CDR2 is YNNKEL (reference sequence).

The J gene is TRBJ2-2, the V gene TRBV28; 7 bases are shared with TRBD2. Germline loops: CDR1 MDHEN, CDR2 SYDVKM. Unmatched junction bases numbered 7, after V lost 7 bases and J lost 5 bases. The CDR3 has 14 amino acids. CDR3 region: CASTAGVRTGELFF. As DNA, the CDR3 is TGTGCCAGCACTGCGGGAGTGAGGACCGGGGAGCTGTTTTTT.

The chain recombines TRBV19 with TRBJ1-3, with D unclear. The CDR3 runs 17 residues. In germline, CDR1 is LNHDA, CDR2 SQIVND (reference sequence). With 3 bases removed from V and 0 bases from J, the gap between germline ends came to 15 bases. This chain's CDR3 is CASSIRMAAGSGNTIYF. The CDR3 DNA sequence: TGTGCCAGTAGTATCCGGATGGCCGCGGGCTCTGGAAACACCATATATTTT.

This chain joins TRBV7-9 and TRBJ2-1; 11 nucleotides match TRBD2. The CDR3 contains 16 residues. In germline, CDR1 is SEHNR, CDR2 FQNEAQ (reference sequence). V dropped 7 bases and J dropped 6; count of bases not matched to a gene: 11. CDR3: CASTQGLAGGGNEQFF. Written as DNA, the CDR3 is TGTGCCAGCACTCAAGGGCTAGCGGGAGGTGGCAATGAGCAGTTCTTC.

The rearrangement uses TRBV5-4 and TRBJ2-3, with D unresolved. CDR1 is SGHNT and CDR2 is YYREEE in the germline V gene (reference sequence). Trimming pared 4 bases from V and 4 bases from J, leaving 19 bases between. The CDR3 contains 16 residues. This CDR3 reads CASSPFQLRSPDTQYF. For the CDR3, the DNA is TGTGCCAGCAGCCCTTTCCAACTACGTTCGCCAGATACGCAGTATTTT.

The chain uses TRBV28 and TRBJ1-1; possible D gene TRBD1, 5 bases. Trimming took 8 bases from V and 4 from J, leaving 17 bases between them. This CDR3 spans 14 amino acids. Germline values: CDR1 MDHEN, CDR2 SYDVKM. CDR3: CASRKPGLSTEAFF. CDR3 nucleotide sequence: TGTGCCAGCCGTAAGCCGGGACTCTCCACTGAAGCTTTCTTT.

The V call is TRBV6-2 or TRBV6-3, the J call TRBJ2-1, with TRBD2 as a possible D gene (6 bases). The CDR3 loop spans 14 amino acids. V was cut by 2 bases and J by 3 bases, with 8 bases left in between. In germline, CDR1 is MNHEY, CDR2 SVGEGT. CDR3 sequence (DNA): TGTGCCAGCAGTTACACGGGGGTCTACAATGAGCAGTTCTTC. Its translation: CASSYTGVYNEQFF.